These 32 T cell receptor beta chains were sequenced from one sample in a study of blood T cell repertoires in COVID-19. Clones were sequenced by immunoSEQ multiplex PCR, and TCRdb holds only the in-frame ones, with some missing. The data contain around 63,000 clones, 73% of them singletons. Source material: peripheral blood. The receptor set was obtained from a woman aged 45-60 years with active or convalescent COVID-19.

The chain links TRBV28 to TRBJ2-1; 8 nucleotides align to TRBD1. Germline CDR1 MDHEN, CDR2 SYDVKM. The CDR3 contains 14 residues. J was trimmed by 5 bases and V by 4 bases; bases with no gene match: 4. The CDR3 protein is CASSWTGPNNEQFF. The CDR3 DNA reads TGTGCCAGCAGTTGGACAGGGCCAAACAATGAGCAGTTCTTC.

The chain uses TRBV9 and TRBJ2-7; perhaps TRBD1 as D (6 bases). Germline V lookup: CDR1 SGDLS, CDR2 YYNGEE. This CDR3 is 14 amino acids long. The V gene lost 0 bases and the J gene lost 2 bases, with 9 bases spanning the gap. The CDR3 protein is CASSVGDITYEQYF. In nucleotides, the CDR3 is TGTGCCAGCAGCGTAGGGGACATTACCTACGAGCAGTACTTC.

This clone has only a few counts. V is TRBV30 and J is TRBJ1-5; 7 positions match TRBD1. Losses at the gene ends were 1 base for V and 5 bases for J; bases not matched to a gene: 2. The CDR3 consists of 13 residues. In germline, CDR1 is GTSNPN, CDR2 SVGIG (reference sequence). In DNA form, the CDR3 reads TGTGCCTGGAGTGGGCAGGGGGATCAGCCCCAGCATTTT. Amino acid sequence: CAWSGQGDQPQHF.

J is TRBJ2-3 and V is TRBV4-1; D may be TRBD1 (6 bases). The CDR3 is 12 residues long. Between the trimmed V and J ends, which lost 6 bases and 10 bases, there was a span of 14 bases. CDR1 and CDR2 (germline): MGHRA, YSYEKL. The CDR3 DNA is TGCGCCAGCAGTTCACAGGGTGATGCGCAGTATTTT. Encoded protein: CASSSQGDAQYF.

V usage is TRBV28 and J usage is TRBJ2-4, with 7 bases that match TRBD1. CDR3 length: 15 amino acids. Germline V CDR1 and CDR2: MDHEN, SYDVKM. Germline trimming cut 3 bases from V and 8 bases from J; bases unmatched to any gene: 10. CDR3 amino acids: CASSFRLRQGDIQYF. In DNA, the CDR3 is TGTGCCAGCAGTTTTAGGTTGAGACAGGGCGACATTCAGTACTTC.

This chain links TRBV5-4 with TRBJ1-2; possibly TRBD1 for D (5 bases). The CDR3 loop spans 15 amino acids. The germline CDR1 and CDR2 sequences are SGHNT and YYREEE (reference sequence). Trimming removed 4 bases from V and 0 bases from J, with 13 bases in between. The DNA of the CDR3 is TGTGCCAGCAGCCCGGGGGGGTCCCCTAACTATGGCTACACCTTC. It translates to CASSPGGSPNYGYTF. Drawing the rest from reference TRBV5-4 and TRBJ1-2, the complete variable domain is ETGVTQSPTHLIKTRGQQVTLRCSSQSGHNTVSWYQQALGQGPQFIFQYYREEENGRGNFPPRFSGLQFPNYSSELNVNALELDDSALYLCASSPGGSPNYGYTFGSGTRLTVV.

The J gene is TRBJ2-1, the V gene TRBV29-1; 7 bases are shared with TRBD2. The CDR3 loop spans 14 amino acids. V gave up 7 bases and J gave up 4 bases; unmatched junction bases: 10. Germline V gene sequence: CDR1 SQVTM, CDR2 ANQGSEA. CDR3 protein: CSAPQLAIYNEQFF. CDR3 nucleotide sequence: TGCAGCGCCCCCCAACTAGCGATTTACAATGAGCAGTTCTTC.

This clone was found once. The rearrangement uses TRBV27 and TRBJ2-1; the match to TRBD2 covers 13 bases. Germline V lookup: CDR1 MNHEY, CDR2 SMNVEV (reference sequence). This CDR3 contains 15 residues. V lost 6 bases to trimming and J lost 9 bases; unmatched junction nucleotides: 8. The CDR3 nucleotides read TGTGCCAGCAGATTGCCGGGACTAGCGGGGTGTGAGCAGTTCTTC. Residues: CASRLPGLAGCEQFF.

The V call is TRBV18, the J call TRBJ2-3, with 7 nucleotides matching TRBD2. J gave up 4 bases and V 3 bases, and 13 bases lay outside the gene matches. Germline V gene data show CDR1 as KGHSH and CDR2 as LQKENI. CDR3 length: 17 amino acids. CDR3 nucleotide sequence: TGTGCCAGCTCACCGTCGGGAGGCTCGACGGTACCAGATACGCAGTATTTT. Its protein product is CASSPSGGSTVPDTQYF.

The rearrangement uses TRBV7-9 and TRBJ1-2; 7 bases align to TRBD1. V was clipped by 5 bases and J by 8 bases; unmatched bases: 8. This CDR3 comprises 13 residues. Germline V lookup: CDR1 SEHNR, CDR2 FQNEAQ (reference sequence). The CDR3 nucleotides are TGTGCCAGCAGCACACAGGGGTTAGGCGGCTACACCTTC. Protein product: CASSTQGLGGYTF.

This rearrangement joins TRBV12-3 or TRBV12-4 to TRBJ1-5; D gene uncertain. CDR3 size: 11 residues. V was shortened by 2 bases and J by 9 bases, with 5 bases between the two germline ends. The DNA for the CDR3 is TGTGCCAGCAGTTTAACGGGGCCCCAGCATTTT. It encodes CASSLTGPQHF.

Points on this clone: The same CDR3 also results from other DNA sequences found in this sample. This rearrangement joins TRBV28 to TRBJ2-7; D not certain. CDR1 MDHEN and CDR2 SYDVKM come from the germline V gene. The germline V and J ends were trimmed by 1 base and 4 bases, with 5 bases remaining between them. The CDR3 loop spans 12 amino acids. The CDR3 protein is CASSLSGYEQYF. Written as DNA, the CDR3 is TGTGCCAGCAGTTTATCGGGTTACGAGCAGTACTTC.

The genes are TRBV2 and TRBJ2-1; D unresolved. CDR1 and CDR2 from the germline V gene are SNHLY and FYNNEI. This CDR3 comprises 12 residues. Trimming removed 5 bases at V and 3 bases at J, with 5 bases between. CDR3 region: CASSSFYNEQFF. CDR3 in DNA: TGTGCCAGCAGTAGCTTCTACAATGAGCAGTTCTTC.

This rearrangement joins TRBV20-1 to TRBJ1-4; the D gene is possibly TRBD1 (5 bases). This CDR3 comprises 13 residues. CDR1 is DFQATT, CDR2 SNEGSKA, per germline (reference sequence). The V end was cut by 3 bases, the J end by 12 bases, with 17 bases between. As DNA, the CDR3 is TGCAGTGCTAGTGGCAGGGTCGCACGGGAACTGTTTTTT. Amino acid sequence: CSASGRVARELFF.

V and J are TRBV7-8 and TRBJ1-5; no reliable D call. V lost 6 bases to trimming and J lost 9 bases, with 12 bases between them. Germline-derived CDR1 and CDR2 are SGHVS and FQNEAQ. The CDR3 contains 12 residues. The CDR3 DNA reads TGTGCCAGCAGAGACGGCCTAGGGCCCCAGCATTTT. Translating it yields CASRDGLGPQHF.

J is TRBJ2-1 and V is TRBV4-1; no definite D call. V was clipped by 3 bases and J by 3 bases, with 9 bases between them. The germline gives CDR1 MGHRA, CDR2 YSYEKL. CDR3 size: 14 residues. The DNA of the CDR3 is TGCGCCAGCAGCCACCCTAGTAACTACAATGAGCAGTTCTTC. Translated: CASSHPSNYNEQFF.

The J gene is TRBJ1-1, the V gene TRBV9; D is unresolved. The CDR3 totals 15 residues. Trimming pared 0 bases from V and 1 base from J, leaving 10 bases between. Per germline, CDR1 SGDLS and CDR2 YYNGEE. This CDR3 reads CASSVGVGGNTEAFF. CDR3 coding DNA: TGTGCCAGCAGCGTAGGGGTGGGAGGGAACACTGAAGCTTTCTTT.

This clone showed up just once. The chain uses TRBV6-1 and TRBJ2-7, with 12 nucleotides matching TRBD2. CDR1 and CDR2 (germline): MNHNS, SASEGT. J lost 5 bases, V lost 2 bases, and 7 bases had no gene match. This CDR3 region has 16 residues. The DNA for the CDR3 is TGTGCCAGCAGTGAATTTGTGAGGACTAGCGGGGACGAGCAGTACTTC. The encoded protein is CASSEFVRTSGDEQYF.

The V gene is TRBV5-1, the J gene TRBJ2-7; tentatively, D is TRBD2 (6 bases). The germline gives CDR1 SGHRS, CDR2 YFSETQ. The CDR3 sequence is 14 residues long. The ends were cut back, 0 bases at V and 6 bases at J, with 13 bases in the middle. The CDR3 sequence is CASSLGRGVAEQYF. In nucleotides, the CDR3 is TGCGCCAGCAGCTTGGGGCGCGGGGTCGCCGAGCAGTACTTC.

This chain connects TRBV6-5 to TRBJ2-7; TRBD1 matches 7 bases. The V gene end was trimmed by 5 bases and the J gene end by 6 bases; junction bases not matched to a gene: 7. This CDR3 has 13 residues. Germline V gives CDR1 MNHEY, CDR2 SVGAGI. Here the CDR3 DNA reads TGTGCCAGCAGTCCGGGGACAGCCGTCGAGCAGTACTTC. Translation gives CASSPGTAVEQYF.

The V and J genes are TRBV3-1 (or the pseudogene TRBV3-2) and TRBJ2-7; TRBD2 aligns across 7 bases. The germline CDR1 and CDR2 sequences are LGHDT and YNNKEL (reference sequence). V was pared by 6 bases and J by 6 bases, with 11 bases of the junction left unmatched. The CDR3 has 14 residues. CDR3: CASSPSGVRGEQYF. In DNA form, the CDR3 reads TGTGCCAGCAGTCCAAGCGGGGTGCGAGGCGAGCAGTACTTC.

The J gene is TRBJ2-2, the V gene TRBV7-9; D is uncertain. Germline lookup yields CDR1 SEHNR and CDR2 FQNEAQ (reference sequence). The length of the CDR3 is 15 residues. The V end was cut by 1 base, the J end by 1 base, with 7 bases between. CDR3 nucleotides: TGTGCCAGCAGCTTAGGCTACCAGAACACCGGGGAGCTGTTTTTT. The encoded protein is CASSLGYQNTGELFF.

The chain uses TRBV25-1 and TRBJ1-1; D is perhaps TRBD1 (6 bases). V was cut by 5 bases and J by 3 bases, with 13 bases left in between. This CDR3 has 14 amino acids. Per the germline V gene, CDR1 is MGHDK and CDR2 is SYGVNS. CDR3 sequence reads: CASSPLDSYTEAFF. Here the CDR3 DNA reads TGTGCCAGCAGTCCCTTGGACAGTTACACTGAAGCTTTCTTT.

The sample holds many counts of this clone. The CDR3 sequence is CASSLSGLKGYTF. CDR3 coding DNA: TGTGCCAGCAGTTTGTCGGGACTCAAAGGCTACACCTTC. The V call is TRBV28, the J call TRBJ1-2, with D tentatively TRBD1 (5 bases). Germline assignment: CDR1 MDHEN and CDR2 SYDVKM. With 3 bases removed from V and 8 bases from J, the gap between germline ends came to 13 bases. CDR3 length: 13 amino acids.

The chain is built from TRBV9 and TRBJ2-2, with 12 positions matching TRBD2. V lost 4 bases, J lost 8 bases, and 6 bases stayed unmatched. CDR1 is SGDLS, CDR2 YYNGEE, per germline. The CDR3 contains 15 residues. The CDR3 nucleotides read TGTGCCAGCAGCCAGAGGCTAGCGGGAGGGGGGGAGCTGTTTTTT. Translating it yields CASSQRLAGGGELFF.

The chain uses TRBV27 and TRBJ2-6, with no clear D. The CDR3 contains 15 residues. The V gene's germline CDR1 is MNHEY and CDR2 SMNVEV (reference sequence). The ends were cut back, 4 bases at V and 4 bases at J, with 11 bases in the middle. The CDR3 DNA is TGTGCCAGCAGTTACACACCACCGGGGGCCAACGTCCTGACTTTC. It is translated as CASSYTPPGANVLTF. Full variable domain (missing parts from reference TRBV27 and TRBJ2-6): EAQVTQNPRYLITVTGKKLTVTCSQNMNHEYMSWYRQDPGLGLRQIYYSMNVEVTDKGDVPEGYKVSRKEKRNFPLILESPSPNQTSLYFCASSYTPPGANVLTFGAGSRLTVL.

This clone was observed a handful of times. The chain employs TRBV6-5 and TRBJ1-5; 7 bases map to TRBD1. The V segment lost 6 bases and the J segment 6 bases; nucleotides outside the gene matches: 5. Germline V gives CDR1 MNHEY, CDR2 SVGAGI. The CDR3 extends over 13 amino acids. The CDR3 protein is CASSRGEGQPQHF. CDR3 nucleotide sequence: TGTGCCAGCAGCAGGGGGGAAGGTCAGCCCCAGCATTTT.

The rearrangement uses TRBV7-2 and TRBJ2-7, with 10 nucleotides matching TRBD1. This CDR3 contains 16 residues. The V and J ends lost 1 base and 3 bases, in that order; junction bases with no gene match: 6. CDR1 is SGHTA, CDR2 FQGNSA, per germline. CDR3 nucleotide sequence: TGTGCCAGCAGCTTAGTGGGGGGGACAGGGGACTACGAGCAGTACTTC. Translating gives CASSLVGGTGDYEQYF. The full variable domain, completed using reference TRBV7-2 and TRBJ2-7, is GAGVSQSPSNKVTEKGKDVELRCDPISGHTALYWYRQSLGQGLEFLIYFQGNSAPDKSGLPSDRFSAERTGGSVSTLTIQRTQQEDSAVYLCASSLVGGTGDYEQYFGPGTRLTVT.

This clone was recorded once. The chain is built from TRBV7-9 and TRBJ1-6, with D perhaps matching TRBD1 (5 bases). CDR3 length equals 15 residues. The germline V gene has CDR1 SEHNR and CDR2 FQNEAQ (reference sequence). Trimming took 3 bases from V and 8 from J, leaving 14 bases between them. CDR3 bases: TGTGCCAGCAGCTTGGGTGTCACGGGGGATTCACCCCTCCACTTT. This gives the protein CASSLGVTGDSPLHF.

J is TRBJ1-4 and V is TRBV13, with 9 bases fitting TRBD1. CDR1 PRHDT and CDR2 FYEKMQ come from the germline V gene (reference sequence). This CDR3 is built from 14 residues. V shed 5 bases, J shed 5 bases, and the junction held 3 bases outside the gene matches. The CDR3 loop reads CASSQGQGNEKLFF. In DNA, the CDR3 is TGTGCCAGCAGCCAGGGACAGGGAAATGAAAAACTGTTTTTT. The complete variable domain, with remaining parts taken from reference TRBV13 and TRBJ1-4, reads AAGVIQSPRHLIKEKRETATLKCYPIPRHDTVYWYQQGPGQDPQFLISFYEKMQSDKGSIPDRFSAQQFSDYHSELNMSSLELGDSALYFCASSQGQGNEKLFFGSGTQLSVL.

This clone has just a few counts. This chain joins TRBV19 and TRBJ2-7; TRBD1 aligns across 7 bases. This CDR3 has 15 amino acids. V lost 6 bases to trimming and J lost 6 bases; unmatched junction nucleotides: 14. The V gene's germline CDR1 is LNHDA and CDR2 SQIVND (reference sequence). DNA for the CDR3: TGTGCCAGTAGCCAGGGGGTTGGTCGGTCGGCCGAGCAGTACTTC. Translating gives CASSQGVGRSAEQYF.

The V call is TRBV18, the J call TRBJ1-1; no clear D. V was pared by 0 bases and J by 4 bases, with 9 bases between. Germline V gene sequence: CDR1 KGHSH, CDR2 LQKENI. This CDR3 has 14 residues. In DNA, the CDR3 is TGTGCCAGCTCACCACCTACCAGAGGCACTGAAGCTTTCTTT. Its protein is CASSPPTRGTEAFF.